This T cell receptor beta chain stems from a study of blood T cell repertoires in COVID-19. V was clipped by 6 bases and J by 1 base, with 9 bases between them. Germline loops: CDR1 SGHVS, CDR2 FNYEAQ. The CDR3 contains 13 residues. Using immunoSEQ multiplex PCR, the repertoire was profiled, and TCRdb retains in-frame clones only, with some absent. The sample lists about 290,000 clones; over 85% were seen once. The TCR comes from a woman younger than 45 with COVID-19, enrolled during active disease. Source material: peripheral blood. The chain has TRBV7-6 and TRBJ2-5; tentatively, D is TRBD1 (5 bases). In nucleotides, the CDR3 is TGTGCCAGCAGGGACACCATCCAAGAGACCCAGTACTTC. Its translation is CASRDTIQETQYF.